This TCR beta chain was recorded in a study of blood T cell repertoires in COVID-19. Assay used: immunoSEQ multiplex PCR; TCRdb lists only in-frame clones, some missing. The data contain more than 85,000 clones, 80% to 95% of them singletons. The CDR3 is 12 amino acids. Between the trimmed V and J ends, which lost 4 bases and 6 bases, there was a span of 6 bases. The germline CDR1 and CDR2 sequences are LNHDA and SQIVND (reference sequence). The V gene is TRBV19, the J gene TRBJ1-4; D gene ambiguous. The source material was peripheral blood. This sequence was found in a man aged 65 to 85 with acute or convalescent COVID-19. The DNA of the CDR3 is TGTGCCAGTAGTACGTCAGATGAAAAACTGTTTTTT. Its protein product is CASSTSDEKLFF.